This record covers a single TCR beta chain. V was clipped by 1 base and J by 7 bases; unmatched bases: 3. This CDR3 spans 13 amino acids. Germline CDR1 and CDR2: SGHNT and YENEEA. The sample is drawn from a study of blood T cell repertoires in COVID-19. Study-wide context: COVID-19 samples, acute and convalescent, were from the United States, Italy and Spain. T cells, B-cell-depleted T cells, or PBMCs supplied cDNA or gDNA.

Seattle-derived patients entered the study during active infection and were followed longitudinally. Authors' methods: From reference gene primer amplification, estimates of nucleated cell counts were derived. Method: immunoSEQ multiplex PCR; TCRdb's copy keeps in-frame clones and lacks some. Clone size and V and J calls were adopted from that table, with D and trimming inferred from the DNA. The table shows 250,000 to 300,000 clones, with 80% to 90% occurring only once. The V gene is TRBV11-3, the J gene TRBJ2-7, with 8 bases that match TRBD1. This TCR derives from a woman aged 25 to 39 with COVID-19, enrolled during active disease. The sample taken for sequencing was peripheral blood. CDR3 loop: CASSLGDRREQYF. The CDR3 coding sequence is TGTGCCAGCAGCTTAGGGGACAGGCGGGAGCAGTACTTC.